This TCR beta chain was found in a study of blood T cells in healthy people across ages. Background on the study: About one barcoded beta molecule per two T cells came from capture by template switching.

Every sample yielded at least 6.5 million isolated PBMCs. General observations from the study: It was not possible, with unsorted PBMCs, to conclusively compare naive and antigen-experienced cells.

With respect to this clonotype: Its cognate antigen is unknown.

The second PCR ran 7 to 11 cycles with a sample-barcoded 5' primer and J-beta primers. A template-switch adaptor with 12 random nucleotides tagged each cDNA molecule. TCRdb ran MiXCR on the 5' RACE reads and lists one entry per CDR3 protein. The sample shows 700,000 to 900,000 distinct CDR3 sequences, roughly 24% of them seen only once. The same specimen was also included in a second study, on T cells of mothers and their children.

The sequence derives from a boy under 18 in good health. Sequencing used blood.

The CDR3 is CASSQAGTAVTGELFF. The DNA for the CDR3 is TGTGCCAGCAGCCAAGCAGGGACGGCGGTGACCGGGGAGCTGTTTTTT. This chain joins TRBV3-1 and TRBJ2-2; D tentatively fits TRBD1 or TRBD2 (5 bases each). Germline CDR1 reads LGHDT; CDR2 reads YNNKEL (reference sequence). Trimming cost V 1 base and J 5 bases, with 14 bases left between them. The CDR3 contains 16 residues.